The rows below give T cell receptor beta chains drawn from one sample of a study of read filtering for tumor transcriptome and immune sequencing. One entry per CDR3 protein results from TCRdb running MiXCR on the reads. The table shows under 80,000 distinct CDR3 sequences, with about 19% occurring only once. Sequencing was carried out using a population of CD138-negative cells sorted from bone marrow. The receptors were sampled from a donor at least 40 years old with multiple myeloma. Both conserved end residues are part of each CDR3. D genes are given only for firm matches. Clone size is stated in some rows and not others, as once, few, many or a class when expanded.

>TRBV20-1|TRBD2|-|TRBJ2-3
TGCAGTGCTACGGCCCCTCGGCGGGGGGGCCCCACAGATACGCAGTATTTT
CSATAPRRGGPTDTQYF
>TRBV7-3|TRBD2|-|TRBJ2-3
TGTGCCAGCAGCTTAGGCGGGGGGGCTGGAGATACGCAGTATTTT
CASSLGGGAGDTQYF
>TRBV7-2|-|many|TRBJ1-5
TGTGCCAGCAGCTTAGTAGGGGGGGCAGGGCAGCCCCAGCATTTT
CASSLVGGAGQPQHF
>TRBV5-1|-|many|TRBJ1-1
TGCGCCAGCAGCCGGGATAGCATGAACACTGAAGCTTTCTTT
CASSRDSMNTEAFF
>TRBV4-1|-|many|TRBJ1-4
TGCGCCAGCAGCCAAGATGGCAGGACCGATGAAAAACTGTTTTTT
CASSQDGRTDEKLFF
>TRBV20-1|-|many|TRBJ1-1
TGCAGTGCAGTTCCACTTACAGCCAACACTGAAGCTTTCTTT
CSAVPLTANTEAFF
>TRBV10-3|TRBD2|-|TRBJ2-5
TGTGCCATCAGCGGGGGGTGGGAGACCCAGTACTTC
CAISGGWETQYF
>TRBV7-9|-|many|TRBJ2-1
TGTGCCAGCAGCTATCAATCGAACAGGTGGGGGTCCTACAATGAGCAGTTCTTC
CASSYQSNRWGSYNEQFF
>TRBV28|-|few|TRBJ1-5
TGTGCCAGCAGACCACAGGTTTTTAGCAATCAGCCCCCGCATTTT
CASRPQVFSNQPPHF
>TRBV4-2|-|many|TRBJ2-1
TGTGCCAGCAGCCAGACGGGCTCCTACAATGAGCAGTTCTTC
CASSQTGSYNEQFF
>TRBV6-6|TRBD2|many|TRBJ2-1
TGTGCCAGCAGCTTAGCGGGAGGGCCGATCGGCAATGAGCAGTTCTTC
CASSLAGGPIGNEQFF
>TRBV6-2/TRBV6-3|-|-|TRBJ2-3
TGTGCCAGCGGGACCACCTCCACAGATACGCAGTATTTT
CASGTTSTDTQYF
>TRBV28|-|-|TRBJ1-5
TGTGCCAGCAGAACGCAGGAGGATAGCAATCAGCCCCAGCATTTT
CASRTQEDSNQPQHF
>TRBV5-1|TRBD2|many|TRBJ2-1
TGCGCCAGCAGCGGAAGAAGTAGCGGGGGGACCTCCTACAATGAGCAGTTCTTC
CASSGRSSGGTSYNEQFF
>TRBV28|-|many|TRBJ2-3
TGTGCCAGCAGTTCCCGACTTGTGGGCACAGATACGCAGTATTTT
CASSSRLVGTDTQYF
>TRBV28|-|-|TRBJ2-7
TGTGCCAGCAGCCCGATCCAGTACGGGCAGTACTTC
CASSPIQYGQYF
>TRBV30|-|many|TRBJ2-1
TGTGCCTGGAGTGTTTCAGGGCTTTACAATGAGCAGTTCTTC
CAWSVSGLYNEQFF
>TRBV5-4|-|many|TRBJ2-7
TGTGCCAGCAGCTACAACCCCCTAGCGCGGGATCTGTACGAGCAGTACTTC
CASSYNPLARDLYEQYF
>TRBV7-6|TRBD2|many|TRBJ2-1
TGTGCCAGCGGACTAGCGGGAGTAGGGAATGAGCAGTTCTTC
CASGLAGVGNEQFF
>TRBV19|-|-|TRBJ2-3
TGTGCCGGTAGCTCGTCGATGTTAGATACGCAGTATTTT
CAGSSSMLDTQYF
>TRBV6-4|TRBD2|-|TRBJ2-3
TGTGCCAGCAGTGACGAGGCGGGGGGGCCAGATACGCAGTATTTT
CASSDEAGGPDTQYF
>TRBV7-9|-|many|TRBJ1-1
TGTGCCAGCAGCTTATACGACAGCTCGGAAGCTTTCTTT
CASSLYDSSEAFF
>TRBV7-2|TRBD2|many|TRBJ2-7
TGTGCCAGCAGCTCCGCCCTAGCGGGAGGCGAGCAGTACTTC
CASSSALAGGEQYF
>TRBV5-1|TRBD1|-|TRBJ1-5
TGCGCCAGCAGTTTACAGGGGACCGATCAGCCCCAGCATTTT
CASSLQGTDQPQHF
>TRBV20-1|TRBD1|many|TRBJ1-5
TGCAGTGCAGGCCGGGACAGAGGAAGCAATCAGCCCCAGCATTTT
CSAGRDRGSNQPQHF